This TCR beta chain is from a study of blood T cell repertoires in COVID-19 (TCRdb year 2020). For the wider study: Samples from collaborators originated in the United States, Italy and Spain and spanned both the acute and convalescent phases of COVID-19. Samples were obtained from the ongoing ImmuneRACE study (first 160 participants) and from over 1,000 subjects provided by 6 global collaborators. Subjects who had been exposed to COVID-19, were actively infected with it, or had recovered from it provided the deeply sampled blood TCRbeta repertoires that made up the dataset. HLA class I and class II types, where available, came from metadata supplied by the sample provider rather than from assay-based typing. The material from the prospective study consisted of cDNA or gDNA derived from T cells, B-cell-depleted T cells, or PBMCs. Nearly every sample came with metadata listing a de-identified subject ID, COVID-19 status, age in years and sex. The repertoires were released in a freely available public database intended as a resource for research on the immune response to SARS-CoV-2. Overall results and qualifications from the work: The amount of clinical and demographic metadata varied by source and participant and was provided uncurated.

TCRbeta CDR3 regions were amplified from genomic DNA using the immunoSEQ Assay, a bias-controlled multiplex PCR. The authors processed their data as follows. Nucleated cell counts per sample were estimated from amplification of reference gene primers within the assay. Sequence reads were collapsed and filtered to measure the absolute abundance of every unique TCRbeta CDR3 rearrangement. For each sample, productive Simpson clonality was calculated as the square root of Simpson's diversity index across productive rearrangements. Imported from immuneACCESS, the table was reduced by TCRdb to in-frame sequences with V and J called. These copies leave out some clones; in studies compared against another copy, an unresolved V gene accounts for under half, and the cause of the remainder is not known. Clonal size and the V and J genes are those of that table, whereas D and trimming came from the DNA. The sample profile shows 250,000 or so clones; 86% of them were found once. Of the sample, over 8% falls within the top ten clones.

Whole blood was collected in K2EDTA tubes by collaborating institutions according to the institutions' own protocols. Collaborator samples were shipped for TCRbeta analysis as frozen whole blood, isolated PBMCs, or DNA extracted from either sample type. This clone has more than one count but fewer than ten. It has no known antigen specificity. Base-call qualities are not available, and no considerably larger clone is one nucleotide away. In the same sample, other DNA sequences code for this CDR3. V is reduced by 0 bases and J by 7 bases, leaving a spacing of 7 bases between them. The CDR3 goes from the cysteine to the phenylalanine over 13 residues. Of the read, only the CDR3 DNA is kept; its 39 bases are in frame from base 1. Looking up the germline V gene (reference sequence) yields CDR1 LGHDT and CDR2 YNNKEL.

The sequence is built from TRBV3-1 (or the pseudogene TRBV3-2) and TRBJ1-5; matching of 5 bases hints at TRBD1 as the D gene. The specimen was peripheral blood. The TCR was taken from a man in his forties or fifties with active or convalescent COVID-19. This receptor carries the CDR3 CASSQEEGQPQHF. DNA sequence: TGTGCCAGCAGCCAAGAGGAGGGGCAGCCCCAGCATTTT.